This T cell receptor (beta chain) is from a study of spatial heterogeneity in lung cancer. As for the study in general: Where available, sequencing covered follow-up PBMC samples, taken at a median of around 25 months after resection. Study-wide results and limits: Among blood samples, ubiquitous expanded tumor TCRs appeared more at resection than at follow-up.

As concerns this clonotype: Its antigen is still unknown.

There are 11 residues in the CDR3. Germline loops: CDR1 SNHLY, CDR2 FYNNEI. The germline V and J ends were trimmed by 6 bases and 5 bases, with 7 bases remaining between them. Each TCR cDNA molecule carried a unique molecular identifier. TCRdb analysed the 5' RACE reads with MiXCR anew, one entry per CDR3 protein. Here the sample spans roughly 120,000 distinct CDR3 sequences, approximately 12% being singletons. Sample time point: blood at routine non-recurrence follow-up after resection. Whole RNA was taken from tumor, nontumor lung or frozen PBMC; it was then sequenced unsorted. The input for sequencing was PBMCs, taken at follow-up. The J gene is TRBJ1-2, the V gene TRBV2; D not resolved. This receptor was obtained from a male donor with early-stage non-small cell lung cancer. The CDR3 reads CASRREYGYTF. The CDR3 DNA follows: TGTGCCAGCAGGAGGGAATATGGCTACACCTTC. The whole variable domain, filled in from reference TRBV2 and TRBJ1-2, reads EPEVTQTPSHQVTQMGQEVILRCVPISNHLYFYWYRQILGQKVEFLVSFYNNEISEKSEIFDDQFSVERPDGSNFTLKIRSTKLEDSAMYFCASRREYGYTFGSGTRLTVV.